The 19 T cell receptor beta chains listed next were all sequenced from one sample in a study of spatial heterogeneity in lung cancer (dated by TCRdb to about 2019). The library came from 5' RACE. TCRdb records NextSeq 500 as the sequencer. TCRdb cleaned the public reads at Q25 with fastp, built clones with MiXCR and kept in-frame beta chains. For every CDR3 protein sequence, its rows merge into one entry that carries the most common genes and DNA. This sample has under 45,000 distinct CDR3 sequences in its table, and about 7.6% of those were observed once. About 9% of the sample comes from the top ten. The time point label here, explained by the study, means: blood at routine non-recurrence follow-up after resection. The sample consisted of PBMCs, taken at follow-up. These receptors originate from a male donor with early-stage non-small cell lung cancer.

This clonotype showed up many times. This chain links TRBV7-6 with TRBJ2-7; 11 bases map to TRBD1. V was clipped by 5 bases and J by 3 bases; unmatched bases: 3. The CDR3 loop spans 14 amino acids. Germline loops: CDR1 SGHVS, CDR2 FNYEAQ. The CDR3 region has the DNA TGTGCCAGCAGCACCGGGACAGGGGGCTACGAGCAGTACTTC. Translated: CASSTGTGGYEQYF.

This clonotype was detected ten times or more. The rearrangement links TRBV29-1 to TRBJ2-1; 7 bases are a match to TRBD1. From germline, CDR1 is SQVTM and CDR2 ANQGSEA. Trimming cost V 1 base and J 8 bases; bases outside gene matches: 14. CDR3 length: 16 amino acids. The DNA for the CDR3 is TGCAGCGTTGAAGGTTGGACAGGCATTGAGGCCGATGAGCAGTTCTTC. This gives the protein CSVEGWTGIEADEQFF.

The CDR3, as DNA: TGTGCCAGCAGCCCCCTAGCGGGGGGAAGCACAGATACGCAGTATTTT. It yields the protein CASSPLAGGSTDTQYF. The chain couples TRBV9 to TRBJ2-3; TRBD2 matches 11 bases. CDR1 is SGDLS and CDR2 is YYNGEE in the germline V gene. This CDR3 is built from 16 residues. The junction had 4 bases not matched to a gene; V was cut back by 4 bases and J by 0 bases. The variable domain in full, completed from reference TRBV9 and TRBJ2-3, reads DSGVTQTPKHLITATGQRVTLRCSPRSGDLSVYWYQQSLDQGLQFLIQYYNGEERAKGNILERFSAQQFPDLHSELNLSSLELGDSALYFCASSPLAGGSTDTQYFGPGTRLTVL.

This clonotype was found many times. This chain joins TRBV7-9 and TRBJ2-5, with D possibly being TRBD2 (6 bases). Per the germline V gene, CDR1 is SEHNR and CDR2 is FQNEAQ (reference sequence). V was trimmed by 0 bases and J by 5 bases, leaving 10 bases between them. This CDR3 has 14 amino acids. The CDR3 sequence is CASSLAGRGETQYF. CDR3 bases: TGTGCCAGCAGCTTAGCGGGACGGGGGGAGACCCAGTACTTC. The variable domain in full, completed from reference TRBV7-9 and TRBJ2-5, reads DTGVSQNPRHKITKRGQNVTFRCDPISEHNRLYWYRQTLGQGPEFLTYFQNEAQLEKSRLLSDRFSAERPKGSFSTLEIQRTEQGDSAMYLCASSLAGRGETQYFGPGTRLLVL.

Concerning this clonotype: Being one base from a much bigger clone, this may be a read error. V usage is TRBV7-9 and J usage is TRBJ2-7; D remains unclear. Trimming shortened V by 8 bases and J by 8 bases, and 16 bases separated the two germline ends. The V gene's germline CDR1 is SEHNR and CDR2 FQNEAQ (reference sequence). CDR3 length: 12 amino acids. The CDR3 DNA sequence: TGTGCCAGCGGCCTGTCATCGGAAAAGCAGTACTTC. The encoded protein is CASGLSSEKQYF.

The sample holds many counts of this clonotype. The chain uses TRBV6-5 and TRBJ2-1; D is ambiguous. Germline-derived CDR1 and CDR2 are MNHEY and SVGAGI. The CDR3 has 13 residues. Between the trimmed V and J ends, which lost 6 bases and 3 bases, there was a span of 9 bases. The CDR3 region is CASRGRLYNEQFF. The CDR3 nucleotides are TGTGCCAGCAGAGGGCGACTCTACAATGAGCAGTTCTTC.

This clonotype has only one observation. The chain carries TRBV29-1 and TRBJ1-2; TRBD1 is a possible D gene (6 bases). Trimming took off 5 bases at V and 2 bases at J, with 12 bases between the two ends. The CDR3 consists of 13 residues. CDR1 and CDR2 (germline): SQVTM, ANQGSEA. This CDR3 reads CSVNPGANYGYTF. The CDR3 nucleotides are TGCAGCGTTAACCCAGGGGCCAACTATGGCTACACCTTC.

In this sample, this clonotype turned up many times. This sequence joins TRBV7-9 and TRBJ2-1; 7 nucleotides match TRBD2. The germline V gene encodes CDR1 SEHNR and CDR2 FQNEAQ (reference sequence). This CDR3 has 15 amino acids. V dropped 6 bases and J dropped 0; count of bases not matched to a gene: 5. CDR3 nucleotides: TGTGCCAGCAGTCTAGCGGAAAGCTCCTACAATGAGCAGTTCTTC. Its translation is CASSLAESSYNEQFF.

The table lists this clonotype with many counts. The V gene is TRBV10-2, the J gene TRBJ1-1; the D is unclear. V was pared by 6 bases and J by 0 bases, with 17 bases between. The length of the CDR3 is 16 residues. Germline loops: CDR1 WSHSY, CDR2 SAAADI. The CDR3 is CASRSAAGIMNTEAFF. Here the CDR3 DNA reads TGCGCCAGCAGATCCGCCGCGGGTATCATGAACACTGAAGCTTTCTTT.

A note on this clonotype: The germline gene is not matched at one end of the junction; a read error may be the cause. The CDR3 DNA reads as TGCGTCAGCAGCTTGCGGGGGATCAGCTCTGGAAACACCATATATTTT. Its protein is CVSSLRGISSGNTIYF. The rearrangement uses TRBV5-1 and TRBJ1-3; D perhaps matches TRBD1 (5 bases). CDR1 is SGHRS and CDR2 is YFSETQ in the germline V gene. The CDR3 contains 16 residues. The full variable domain, its missing parts supplied by reference TRBV5-1 and TRBJ1-3, is KAGVTQTPRYLIKTRGQQVTLSCSPISGHRSVSWYQQTPGQGLQFLFEYFSETQRNKGNFPGRFSGRQFSNSRSEMNVSTLELGDSALYLCVSSLRGISSGNTIYFGEGSWLTVV.

V is TRBV27 and J is TRBJ2-5; 10 nucleotides agree with TRBD1. The CDR3 sequence is 13 residues long. Germline CDR1 and CDR2: MNHEY and SMNVEV (reference sequence). The V and J ends lost 9 bases and 5 bases, in that order; junction bases with no gene match: 6. CDR3 loop: CASTDRGLETQYF. CDR3 DNA sequence: TGTGCCAGTACCGACAGGGGGCTCGAGACCCAGTACTTC.

This clonotype was seen repeatedly, ten times or more. This rearrangement joins TRBV5-1 to TRBJ1-2; D remains ambiguous. This CDR3 is built from 13 residues. The germline CDR1 and CDR2 sequences are SGHRS and YFSETQ. Trimming pared 4 bases from V and 8 bases from J, leaving 15 bases between. The CDR3 nucleotides are TGCGCCAGCAGCCCTACGTCTTCGGGGGGCTACACCTTC. As protein: CASSPTSSGGYTF.

There are many counts of this clonotype. This chain joins TRBV6-5 and TRBJ2-7; D might be TRBD1 or TRBD2, each matching 5 bases. Germline CDR1 MNHEY, CDR2 SVGAGI. The CDR3 totals 13 residues. V gave up 6 bases and J gave up 2 bases, with 11 bases separating them. CDR3 in amino acids: CASSPRGPYEQYF. The CDR3 coding sequence is TGTGCCAGCAGCCCGAGGGGCCCCTACGAGCAGTACTTC.

In its sample, this clonotype was seen many times. The CDR3 spells CAHKTGGTDTQYF. CDR3 DNA sequence: TGTGCGCACAAAACAGGGGGAACAGATACGCAGTATTTT. J is TRBJ2-3 and V is TRBV6-1, with 8 nucleotides matching TRBD1. This CDR3 spans 13 amino acids. Germline CDR1 is MNHNS and CDR2 is SASEGT.

This clonotype was recorded at least ten times. The J gene is TRBJ2-1, the V gene TRBV12-3 or TRBV12-4; 13 bases align to TRBD2. Losses at the gene ends were 7 bases for V and 8 bases for J; bases not matched to a gene: 11. The CDR3 contains 16 residues. CDR3 sequence: CASTFRLAGGRDEQFF. CDR3 in DNA: TGTGCCAGCACCTTTCGACTAGCGGGGGGCCGGGATGAGCAGTTCTTC.

This clonotype was seen at least ten times. The CDR3 DNA reads as TGCGCCAGCAGCAGGGATGGGACAGGGGGCAGTGGCTACACCTTC. This translates into CASSRDGTGGSGYTF. This rearrangement joins TRBV5-1 to TRBJ1-2; 12 bases line up with TRBD1. Germline CDR1 and CDR2: SGHRS and YFSETQ. V shed 4 bases and J 7 bases; nucleotides not matched to a gene: 8. This CDR3 is built from 15 residues. The whole variable domain, filled in from reference TRBV5-1 and TRBJ1-2, reads KAGVTQTPRYLIKTRGQQVTLSCSPISGHRSVSWYQQTPGQGLQFLFEYFSETQRNKGNFPGRFSGRQFSNSRSEMNVSTLELGDSALYLCASSRDGTGGSGYTFGSGTRLTVV.

In its sample, this clonotype was seen a few times. This chain connects TRBV9 to TRBJ2-1; 8 nucleotides align to TRBD2. Germline loops: CDR1 SGDLS, CDR2 YYNGEE. V shed 4 bases, J shed 2 bases, and the junction held 5 bases outside the gene matches. This CDR3 comprises 15 residues. The DNA of the CDR3 is TGTGCCAGCAGCTCGAAGCGGGGGACCTACAATGAGCAGTTCTTC. Residues: CASSSKRGTYNEQFF.

This clonotype is judged medium-sized. The chain employs TRBV9 and TRBJ1-1; tentatively, D is TRBD1 (6 bases). The CDR3 sequence is 13 residues long. The germline V gene encodes CDR1 SGDLS and CDR2 YYNGEE. The V end lost 3 bases, the J end lost 8 bases, and 14 bases lay between the germline ends. As DNA, the CDR3 is TGTGCCAGCAGCGATCTTATAGGGGGAGAAGCTTTCTTT. Amino acid sequence: CASSDLIGGEAFF. The entire variable domain, with the rest obtained from reference TRBV9 and TRBJ1-1, is as follows: DSGVTQTPKHLITATGQRVTLRCSPRSGDLSVYWYQQSLDQGLQFLIQYYNGEERAKGNILERFSAQQFPDLHSELNLSSLELGDSALYFCASSDLIGGEAFFGQGTRLTVV.

V usage is TRBV6-5 and J usage is TRBJ1-4; no reliable D call. This CDR3 is built from 15 residues. Per the germline V gene, CDR1 is MNHEY and CDR2 is SVGAGI. Trimming cost V 0 bases and J 8 bases, with 13 bases left between them. CDR3 sequence (DNA): TGTGCCAGCAGTTACTCGGGAGTGTCTGGGGAAAAACTGTTTTTT. It translates to CASSYSGVSGEKLFF.